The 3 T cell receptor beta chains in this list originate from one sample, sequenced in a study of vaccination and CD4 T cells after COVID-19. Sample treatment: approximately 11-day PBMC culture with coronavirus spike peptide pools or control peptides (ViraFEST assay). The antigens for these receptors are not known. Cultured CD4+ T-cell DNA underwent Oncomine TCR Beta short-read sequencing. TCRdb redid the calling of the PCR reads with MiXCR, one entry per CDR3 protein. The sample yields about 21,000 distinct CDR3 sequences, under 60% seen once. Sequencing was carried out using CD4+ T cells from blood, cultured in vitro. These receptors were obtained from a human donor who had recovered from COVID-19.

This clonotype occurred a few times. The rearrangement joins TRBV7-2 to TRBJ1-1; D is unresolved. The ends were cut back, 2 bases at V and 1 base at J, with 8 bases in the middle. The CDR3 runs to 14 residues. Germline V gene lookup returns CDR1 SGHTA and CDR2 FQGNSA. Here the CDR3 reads CASSLTAGNTEAFF. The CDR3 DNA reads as TGTGCCAGCAGCTTAACCGCTGGGAACACTGAAGCTTTCTTT. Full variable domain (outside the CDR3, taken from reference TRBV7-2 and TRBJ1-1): GAGVSQSPSNKVTEKGKDVELRCDPISGHTALYWYRQSLGQGLEFLIYFQGNSAPDKSGLPSDRFSAERTGGSVSTLTIQRTQQEDSAVYLCASSLTAGNTEAFFGQGTRLTVV.

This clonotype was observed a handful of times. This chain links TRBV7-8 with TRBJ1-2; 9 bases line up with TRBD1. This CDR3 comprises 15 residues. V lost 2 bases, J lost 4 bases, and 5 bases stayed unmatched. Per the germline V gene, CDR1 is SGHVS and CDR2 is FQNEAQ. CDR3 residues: CASSLIMGQGYGYTF. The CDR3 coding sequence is TGTGCCAGCAGCTTAATTATGGGACAGGGCTATGGCTACACCTTC.

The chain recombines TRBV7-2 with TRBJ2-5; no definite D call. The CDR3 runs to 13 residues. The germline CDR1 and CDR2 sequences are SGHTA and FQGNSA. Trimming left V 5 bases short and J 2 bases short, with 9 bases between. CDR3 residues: CASSVQLQETQYF. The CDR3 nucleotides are TGTGCCAGCAGCGTGCAGCTTCAAGAGACCCAGTACTTC.